This TCR beta chain comes out of a study of response to subunit inactivated influenza vaccine. This clonotype showed up just a few times. The CDR3 length is 15 residues. Germline CDR1 reads SQVTM; CDR2 reads ANQGSEA. V lost 6 bases and J lost 2; bases outside the gene matches: 5. TCRdb re-derived calls from the RT-PCR reads in MiXCR, one entry per CDR3 protein. Of fewer than 350,000 distinct CDR3 sequences in the sample, 20% to 25% are singletons; the top ten hold about 10%. Sequencing was performed on PBMCs from blood, taken about 20 months after vaccination. This receptor was identified in a man aged 50 to 69 who received an inactivated influenza vaccine. This chain links TRBV29-1 with TRBJ2-3; 13 positions match TRBD2. DNA for the CDR3: TGCAGCGTCCGACTAGCGGGGGGATCCACAGATACGCAGTATTTT. Translating it yields CSVRLAGGSTDTQYF.